This entry is about one T cell receptor (beta chain). Its recognized antigen is unknown. Base qualities are not recorded, but no much larger clone differs from it by a single base. The junction shows trimming of 4 bases on V and 3 bases on J, plus 12 bases between the germline ends. From its cysteine to its phenylalanine, the CDR3 spans 15 amino acids. Kept here is only the CDR3 DNA, which spans 45 bases and is read in frame from base 1. From the germline V gene, CDR1 is KGHDR and CDR2 is SFDVKD. A cohort of around 40 patients with surgically resected non-small-cell lung cancer, for whom both primary tumor and brain metastasis specimens were available, was included. Tumor specimens were archival formalin-fixed, paraffin-embedded tissues. The data belong to a study of brain metastases from non-small cell lung cancer (dated by TCRdb to the late 2010s). For context, the study as a whole: The immune microenvironment of paired resected primary tumors and brain metastases from non-small-cell lung cancer patients was profiled.

Overall study results and their limits: T-cell clones were apparently expanded in approximately 64% of brain metastases relative to the matched primary tumors. Lower T-cell infiltration was exhibited by brain metastases compared with primary tumors (P < 0.001). TCR repertoires were found to be largely shared between paired brain metastases and primary tumors, although sparse T-cell densities were observed in the brain metastases.

The library was prepared using the immunoSEQ multiplex PCR assay. T-cell receptor beta chain repertoire sequencing was performed alongside a 770-gene immune expression panel. In its TCRdb copy, this immuneACCESS table keeps in-frame sequences only and misses some clones. Where compared with another copy, unresolved V genes explain less than half of these, and the others have no known cause. The sample table holds some 4,200 clones, of which around 87% were seen once. The biggest ten clones account for approximately 3.6% of the sample. The source is a donor at least 40 years old with non-small cell lung cancer. This sequence uses TRBV24-1 and TRBJ1-5; no confident D gene assignment can be made. Material: primary lung tumor tissue. Explained via the paper, the cell subset or site label denotes: primary lung tumor paired with brain metastasis. Read as DNA, the sequence is TGTGCCACCAGTGAAAGCAGTGGTTCCAATCAGCCCCAGCATTTT. This yields the protein CATSESSGSNQPQHF.